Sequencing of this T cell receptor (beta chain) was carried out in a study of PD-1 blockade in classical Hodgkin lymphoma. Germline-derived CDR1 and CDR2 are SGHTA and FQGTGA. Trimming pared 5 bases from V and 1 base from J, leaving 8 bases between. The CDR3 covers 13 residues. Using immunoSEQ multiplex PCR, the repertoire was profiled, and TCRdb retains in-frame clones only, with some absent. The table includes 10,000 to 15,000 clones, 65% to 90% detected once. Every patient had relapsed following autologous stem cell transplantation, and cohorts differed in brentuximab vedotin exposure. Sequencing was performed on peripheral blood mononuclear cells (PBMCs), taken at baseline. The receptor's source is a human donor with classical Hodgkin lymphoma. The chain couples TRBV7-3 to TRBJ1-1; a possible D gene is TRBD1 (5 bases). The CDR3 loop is CASSGHPNTEAFF. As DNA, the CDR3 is TGTGCCAGCAGCGGACACCCGAACACTGAAGCTTTCTTT. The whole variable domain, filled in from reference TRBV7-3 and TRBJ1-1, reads GAGVSQTPSNKVTEKGKYVELRCDPISGHTALYWYRQSLGQGPEFLIYFQGTGAADDSGLPNDRFFAVRPEGSVSTLKIQRTERGDSAVYLCASSGHPNTEAFFGQGTRLTVV.